One and the same sample provided the 22 T cell receptor beta chains below, sequenced in a study of cytomegalovirus exposure and HLA in healthy donors. The PCR ran on 60 Vbeta and 13 Jbeta primers. Measured with immunoSEQ multiplex PCR; TCRdb has only the in-frame clones, and not every one. The data hold 75,000 or so clones, with 60% to 75% observed a single time. Sequenced input: PBMCs. All receptors come from a man between 35 and 55 years old in good health and CMV-seropositive.

The chain is built from TRBV29-1 and TRBJ2-5; no definite D call. The end of the DNA aligns better with TRBJ2-7, so the J call may be wrong. The V gene's germline CDR1 is SQVTM and CDR2 ANQGSEA. There are 13 residues in the CDR3. CDR3 in amino acids: CSVVQQLGYEQYF. Written as DNA, the CDR3 is TGCAGCGTTGTACAACAGTTGGGCTACGAGCAGTACTTC.

This clone was picked up one time. The CDR3 bases are TGTGCCAGCAGTTTAACAGGGTTCTACACTGAAGCTTTCTTT. This translates into CASSLTGFYTEAFF. V is TRBV27 and J is TRBJ1-1; perhaps TRBD1 as D (6 bases). The CDR3 length is 14 residues. Germline values: CDR1 MNHEY, CDR2 SMNVEV (reference sequence). Trimming left V 2 bases short and J 3 bases short, with 10 bases between.

This rearrangement joins TRBV30 to TRBJ2-1, with D hard to call. There are 11 residues in the CDR3. Trimming removed 1 base from V and 10 bases from J, with 8 bases in between. Germline values: CDR1 GTSNPN, CDR2 SVGIG (reference sequence). The CDR3 region is CAWSASLEQFF. CDR3 coding DNA: TGTGCCTGGAGTGCCTCTCTAGAGCAGTTCTTC.

Of note for this clone: Relative to the germline gene, one junction end is altered; a read error may explain this. The V call is TRBV29-1, the J call TRBJ1-1, with a weak D call TRBD1 (5 bases). Germline CDR1 and CDR2: SQVTM and ANQGSEA. CDR3 length: 14 amino acids. CDR3 sequence reads: CSGEEGVMNTEAFF. CDR3 sequence (DNA): TGCAGCGGTGAAGAAGGGGTTATGAACACTGAAGCTTTCTTT.

The CDR3 DNA follows: TGCGCCAGCAGCCTTAGCGGGGGGGGGACCACCGGGGAGCTGTTTTTT. It yields the protein CASSLSGGGTTGELFF. The chain uses TRBV4-1 and TRBJ2-2; 11 nucleotides align to TRBD2. The V gene end was trimmed by 4 bases and the J gene end by 4 bases; junction bases not matched to a gene: 5. Germline-derived CDR1 and CDR2 are MGHRA and YSYEKL. There are 16 residues in the CDR3.

J is TRBJ1-6 and V is TRBV4-3; perhaps TRBD1 as D (5 bases). Germline assignment: CDR1 LGHNA and CDR2 YSLEER. Trimming removed 0 bases from V and 6 bases from J, with 12 bases in between. This CDR3 has 16 amino acids. This CDR3 is CASSQDAGGSNSPLHF. CDR3 nucleotides: TGCGCCAGCAGCCAAGACGCGGGGGGGAGTAATTCACCCCTCCACTTT.

This clone was counted a few times. The J gene is TRBJ1-5, the V gene TRBV27; perhaps TRBD1 as D (5 bases). Germline V CDR1 and CDR2: MNHEY, SMNVEV (reference sequence). This CDR3 region has 14 residues. Trimming took 2 bases from V and 7 from J, leaving 12 bases between them. In DNA form, the CDR3 reads TGTGCCAGCAGTTTAGGGCCAGGGTACCAGCCCCAGCATTTT. Residues: CASSLGPGYQPQHF.

The rearrangement links TRBV4-1 to TRBJ1-2; 9 nucleotides agree with TRBD1. Germline V gene sequence: CDR1 MGHRA, CDR2 YSYEKL. Trimming cost V 4 bases and J 8 bases; bases outside gene matches: 14. The CDR3 is 16 amino acids. The CDR3 DNA reads TGCGCCAGCAGCCCCCCGGGACAGGGACCATCGGGAGGCTACACCTTC. This codes for CASSPPGQGPSGGYTF.

The chain uses TRBV15 and TRBJ2-7; a weak D match, TRBD2 (6 bases). V lost 4 bases and J lost 3, with 10 bases in between. Per germline, CDR1 LNHNV and CDR2 YYDKDF (reference sequence). CDR3 length: 13 amino acids. The CDR3 sequence is CATSNLGGYEQYF. The CDR3 nucleotides are TGTGCCACCAGCAACCTCGGGGGCTACGAGCAGTACTTC.

The rearrangement uses TRBV7-2 and TRBJ1-6; D unclear. The CDR3 spans 15 residues. Germline assignment: CDR1 SGHTA and CDR2 FQGNSA. Trimming removed 1 base from V and 7 bases from J, with 11 bases in between. CDR3 protein: CASSLEPSPNSPLHF. The CDR3 DNA reads as TGTGCCAGCAGCTTAGAACCCAGTCCCAATTCACCCCTCCACTTT.

The V and J genes are TRBV14 and TRBJ2-5, with a weak D call TRBD2 (6 bases). Trimming left V 1 base short and J 6 bases short, with 12 bases between. The CDR3 covers 14 residues. The germline V gene has CDR1 SGHDN and CDR2 FVKESK. CDR3 sequence: CASSQAWGRKTQYF. The CDR3 nucleotides read TGTGCCAGCAGCCAAGCCTGGGGGAGGAAGACCCAGTACTTC. The whole variable domain, filled in from reference TRBV14 and TRBJ2-5, reads EAGVTQFPSHSVIEKGQTVTLRCDPISGHDNLYWYRRVMGKEIKFLLHFVKESKQDESGMPNNRFLAERTGGTYSTLKVQPAELEDSGVYFCASSQAWGRKTQYFGPGTRLLVL.

V and J are TRBV6-5 and TRBJ1-1; D is possibly TRBD1 (5 bases). Germline CDR1 MNHEY, CDR2 SVGAGI. This CDR3 region has 14 residues. With 5 bases removed from V and 1 base from J, the gap between germline ends came to 11 bases. The CDR3 reads CASSRQFGNTEAFF. Written as DNA, the CDR3 is TGTGCCAGCAGTAGACAGTTCGGGAACACTGAAGCTTTCTTT.

The CDR3 DNA sequence: TGTGCCAGCAGCCCATCGCGTTTGAGGGTCGGATCCTACGAGCAGTACTTC. It specifies CASSPSRLRVGSYEQYF. The chain couples TRBV7-9 to TRBJ2-7; D perhaps matches TRBD2 (5 bases). The V gene lost 5 bases and the J gene lost 1 base, with 21 bases spanning the gap. The CDR3 is made up of 17 amino acids. Germline V gives CDR1 SEHNR, CDR2 FQNEAQ (reference sequence).

This clone has just a few counts. This sequence joins TRBV2 and TRBJ2-3; the match to TRBD2 covers 11 bases. There are 19 residues in the CDR3. Looked up from germline, CDR1 is SNHLY and CDR2 is FYNNEI. V lost 7 bases and J lost 0; bases outside the gene matches: 15. CDR3 sequence (DNA): TGTGCCAGCACCGTTAGGCCGACTAGCGGGGTTACTAGCACAGATACGCAGTATTTT. The encoded protein is CASTVRPTSGVTSTDTQYF.

This clone was seen only once. The chain combines TRBV4-1 with TRBJ2-3, with D perhaps matching TRBD2 (6 bases). Trimming took off 6 bases at V and 2 bases at J, with 12 bases between the two ends. The CDR3 loop spans 14 amino acids. Per germline, CDR1 MGHRA and CDR2 YSYEKL. This CDR3 reads CASRGGLYTDTQYF. CDR3 coding DNA: TGCGCCAGCAGGGGGGGACTTTACACAGATACGCAGTATTTT.

The chain combines TRBV28 with TRBJ2-5, with no clear D. Germline V gene lookup returns CDR1 MDHEN and CDR2 SYDVKM. Deletions cut 2 bases from V and 0 bases from J, with 4 bases between. CDR3 length: 13 residues. CDR3 sequence: CASSLPDQETQYF. The CDR3 DNA is TGTGCCAGCAGTTTACCGGACCAAGAGACCCAGTACTTC.

The gene calls are TRBV19 and TRBJ1-3; TRBD1 matches at 7 bases. The CDR3 is 15 amino acids. Germline loops: CDR1 LNHDA, CDR2 SQIVND (reference sequence). V dropped 11 bases and J dropped 0; count of bases not matched to a gene: 10. The CDR3 loop is CASGDRVLSGNTIYF. The DNA for the CDR3 is TGTGCCTCGGGCGACAGGGTCCTCTCTGGAAACACCATATATTTT.

This clone showed up just once. The genes are TRBV7-9 and TRBJ2-7; maybe TRBD2 (6 bases). The CDR3 loop spans 11 amino acids. The ends were cut back, 5 bases at V and 6 bases at J, with 8 bases in the middle. Per the germline V gene, CDR1 is SEHNR and CDR2 is FQNEAQ (reference sequence). CDR3 region: CASSPGGEQYF. CDR3 coding DNA: TGTGCCAGCAGCCCCGGGGGCGAGCAGTACTTC.

This chain links TRBV5-6 with TRBJ2-5, with 10 bases matching TRBD2. Germline V gene lookup returns CDR1 SGHDT and CDR2 YYEEEE. J was trimmed by 4 bases and V by 3 bases; bases with no gene match: 9. This CDR3 contains 16 residues. This chain's CDR3 is CASSWRLAGPGETQYF. The CDR3, as DNA: TGTGCCAGCAGCTGGCGACTAGCGGGCCCCGGAGAGACCCAGTACTTC.

As concerns this clone: At one boundary the junction diverges from the germline segment, which might be a read error. V is TRBV4-1 and J is TRBJ2-4, with D possibly TRBD2 on 6 matching bases. CDR3 size: 16 residues. Germline V CDR1 and CDR2: MGHRA, YSYEKL. CDR3 region: CAISQDGDGGGNIQYF. CDR3 DNA: TGCGCCATCAGCCAAGATGGCGACGGGGGAGGAAACATTCAGTACTTC.

Only one count was recorded for this clone. The chain recombines TRBV4-1 with TRBJ2-2, with 9 bases lining up with TRBD1. CDR1 is MGHRA and CDR2 is YSYEKL in the germline V gene. Trimming cost V 4 bases and J 5 bases; bases outside gene matches: 8. The CDR3 has 16 residues. The CDR3 reads CASSPPGQGTTGELFF. In nucleotides, the CDR3 is TGCGCCAGCAGCCCTCCGGGACAGGGAACGACCGGGGAGCTGTTTTTT.

This clone was found once. CDR3 bases: TGTGCCAGCAGCCCCGGGACAGGGCAATACGAGCAGTACTTC. Translating it yields CASSPGTGQYEQYF. The chain carries TRBV5-4 and TRBJ2-7; 9 positions agree with TRBD1. Germline CDR1 SGHNT, CDR2 YYREEE (reference sequence). The CDR3 consists of 14 residues. V lost 4 bases to trimming and J lost 4 bases; unmatched junction nucleotides: 6.